This T cell receptor beta chain was documented in a study of blood T cell repertoires in COVID-19. Study background: Specimens from acute and convalescent COVID-19 originated in the United States, Italy and Spain. Sources were T cells, B-cell-depleted T cells, or PBMCs; the material itself was cDNA or gDNA.

Repertoires were generated with immunoSEQ multiplex PCR, while TCRdb's copy carries only in-frame clones and drops some. The sample includes around 170,000 clones, 84% of them seen just once. Sequencing input: peripheral blood. This sequence originates from a man aged 25-45 years with active or convalescent COVID-19.

The CDR3 nucleotides are TGCAGCGTCGCCGGGACAGGGTCGTCCGATACGCAGTATTTT. Its translation is CSVAGTGSSDTQYF. The rearrangement uses TRBV29-1 and TRBJ2-3; 9 positions match TRBD1. With 6 bases clipped from V and 6 bases from J, the junction kept 10 bases outside the gene matches. Germline lookup yields CDR1 SQVTM and CDR2 ANQGSEA. The CDR3 loop spans 14 amino acids.